The 26 T cell receptor beta chains below were found in one sample sequenced in a study of blood T cells in healthy people across ages. A second PCR of 7 to 11 cycles used a sample-barcoded 5' primer and a J-beta primer mix. Via MiXCR, TCRdb re-called the 5' RACE reads, giving one row per CDR3 protein. The sample has about 830,000 distinct CDR3 sequences; less than 80% are singletons. The specimen sequenced was blood. Receptors were obtained from a man between 25 and 39 years old in good health.

The chain combines TRBV13 with TRBJ2-5, with TRBD1 identical over 7 bases. The CDR3 extends over 16 amino acids. Germline V gene sequence: CDR1 PRHDT, CDR2 FYEKMQ (reference sequence). V shed 4 bases and J 5 bases; nucleotides not matched to a gene: 13. The CDR3 DNA is TGTGCCAGCAGCTCATCCCACAACAGGGGCGAGGAGACCCAGTACTTC. This sequence encodes CASSSSHNRGEETQYF.

This clonotype was seen only a few times. The J gene is TRBJ2-7, the V gene TRBV7-2; D gene uncertain. The CDR3 covers 14 residues. From germline, CDR1 is SGHTA and CDR2 FQGNSA. V was pared by 1 base and J by 2 bases, with 9 bases between. CDR3 in amino acids: CASSLVQPPYEQYF. CDR3 sequence (DNA): TGTGCCAGCAGCTTAGTACAGCCTCCCTACGAGCAGTACTTC.

The CDR3 bases are TGTGCCACCAGCCCGTGGGTAGGACAAGAGACCCAGTACTTC. This gives the protein CATSPWVGQETQYF. This chain connects TRBV15 to TRBJ2-7; D gene ambiguous. The last part of the DNA fits TRBJ2-5 better; the J call may be wrong. CDR3 size: 14 residues. Germline values: CDR1 LNHNV, CDR2 YYDKDF (reference sequence).

On this clonotype: The junction departs from germline at one end; a sequencing error may be responsible. The chain has TRBV20-1 and TRBJ2-1; TRBD2 matches 11 bases. Matching the DNA end better, TRBJ2-7 makes the J call doubtful. The CDR3 sequence is 17 residues long. From germline, CDR1 is DFQATT and CDR2 SNEGSKA (reference sequence). In DNA, the CDR3 is TGCAGTGCTGGAGACTCGGGACTAGCGGAGCTCTACAATGAGCAGTACTTC. It is translated as CSAGDSGLAELYNEQYF.

This chain uses TRBV7-9 with TRBJ2-7; possibly TRBD1 for D (7 bases). This CDR3 region has 14 residues. CDR1 and CDR2 from the germline V gene are SEHNR and FQNEAQ (reference sequence). Trimming stripped 5 bases from V and 5 bases from J, with 16 bases between. The CDR3 DNA reads TGTGCCAGCAGCAGAGGACAGGAGGGGAACGAGCAGTACTTC. The encoded protein is CASSRGQEGNEQYF.

The chain links TRBV3-1 to TRBJ1-5; no reliable D call. The CDR3 sequence is 13 residues long. Germline CDR1 and CDR2: LGHDT and YNNKEL (reference sequence). Trimming removed 2 bases at V and 5 bases at J, with 7 bases between. DNA of the CDR3: TGTGCCAGCAGCCAACGGACTGATCAGCCCCAGCATTTT. Translated: CASSQRTDQPQHF.

The chain carries TRBV9 and TRBJ1-2; 9 bases are a match to TRBD1. The V and J ends lost 6 bases and 2 bases, in that order; junction bases with no gene match: 14. The CDR3 loop spans 17 amino acids. The germline V gene has CDR1 SGDLS and CDR2 YYNGEE. The chain's CDR3 is CASTDRGTGGENYGYTF. The CDR3 DNA follows: TGTGCCAGCACCGATAGGGGCACAGGGGGCGAAAACTATGGCTACACCTTC.

The rearrangement links TRBV7-8 to TRBJ1-2, with no clear D. Trimming shortened V by 5 bases and J by 1 base, and 14 bases separated the two germline ends. The CDR3 is 15 amino acids. Germline loops: CDR1 SGHVS, CDR2 FQNEAQ. This chain's CDR3 is CASSKDPGFNYGYTF. The CDR3 DNA reads TGTGCCAGCAGCAAAGACCCGGGGTTTAACTATGGCTACACCTTC.

The chain joins TRBV28 to TRBJ2-5; weak D call: TRBD1 (5 bases). The last part of the DNA fits TRBJ2-7 better; the J call may be wrong. The CDR3 loop spans 14 amino acids. Germline-derived CDR1 and CDR2 are MDHEN and SYDVKM. In nucleotides, the CDR3 is TGTGCCGGCCAGCAGGCAGGGCGCATTTACGAGCAGTACTTC. It translates to CAGQQAGRIYEQYF.

The chain carries TRBV6-6 and TRBJ2-7; TRBD1 agrees at 7 bases. Germline assignment: CDR1 MNHNY and CDR2 SVGAGI (reference sequence). V lost 0 bases, J lost 6 bases, and 8 bases stayed unmatched. The length of the CDR3 is 15 residues. For the CDR3, the DNA is TGTGCCAGCAGTTACTCACCAGACAGGGCCATCGAGCAGTACTTC. Amino acid sequence: CASSYSPDRAIEQYF.

The chain uses TRBV29-1 and TRBJ1-1, with D tentatively TRBD1 (6 bases). Germline values: CDR1 SQVTM, CDR2 ANQGSEA. Trimming stripped 4 bases from V and 3 bases from J, with 15 bases between. The CDR3 has 14 amino acids. Here the CDR3 DNA reads TGCAGCGTTGCCCCACAGGGAAGGGACACTGAAGCTTTCTTT. Protein sequence: CSVAPQGRDTEAFF.

The V gene is TRBV12-3 or TRBV12-4, the J gene TRBJ1-1; D gene unclear. The V end lost 1 base, the J end lost 11 bases, and 8 bases lay between the germline ends. The CDR3 loop spans 11 amino acids. CDR3: CASSLGVPAFF. The CDR3 bases are TGTGCCAGCAGTTTAGGAGTCCCGGCTTTCTTT.

The gene calls are TRBV6-6 and TRBJ2-1; tentatively, D is TRBD1 (6 bases). Germline CDR1 MNHNY, CDR2 SVGAGI (reference sequence). The CDR3 has 14 amino acids. V shed 7 bases and J shed 10 bases, with 20 bases lying between them. CDR3 DNA: TGTGCCAGCACCATTACAGGGCTACCCTACGAGCAGTTCTTC. It translates to CASTITGLPYEQFF.

The chain carries TRBV3-1 and TRBJ1-1; D gene ambiguous. V lost 1 base, J lost 4 bases, and 7 bases lay in between. Per the germline V gene, CDR1 is LGHDT and CDR2 is YNNKEL (reference sequence). This CDR3 is 13 amino acids long. CDR3 nucleotide sequence: TGTGCCAGCAGCCAAGGTGCAGCCACTGAAGCTTTCTTT. Translated, it gives CASSQGAATEAFF.

This clonotype has more than one count but fewer than ten. A much more abundant neighbour one base away suggests this may be a read error. The chain uses TRBV4-2 and TRBJ2-3, with TRBD1 as a possible D gene (7 bases). The CDR3 has 16 residues. Germline V lookup: CDR1 LGHNA, CDR2 YNFKEQ. Trimming took 5 bases from V and 2 from J, leaving 17 bases between them. The CDR3: CASSGPAGGSTDTQYF. The CDR3 nucleotides are TGTGCCAGCAGCGGCCCGGCAGGGGGGTCCACAGATACGCAGTATTTT.

The chain links TRBV4-3 to TRBJ2-1; D gene ambiguous. Germline V gene sequence: CDR1 LGHNA, CDR2 YSLEER. The CDR3 extends over 16 amino acids. Trimming took off 1 base at V and 12 bases at J, with 22 bases between the two ends. This CDR3 is CASSQVLVGANSRQFF. Here the CDR3 DNA reads TGCGCCAGCAGCCAAGTGCTTGTAGGTGCAAACTCAAGGCAGTTCTTC.

J is TRBJ2-7 and V is TRBV6-2 or TRBV6-3, with D unclear. Germline-derived CDR1 and CDR2 are MNHEY and SVGEGT. The V gene lost 5 bases and the J gene lost 1 base, with 12 bases spanning the gap. The CDR3 covers 14 residues. In DNA, the CDR3 is TGTGCCAGCAGTGCAGTCCTTATTTCCTACGAGCAGTACTTC. This gives the protein CASSAVLISYEQYF.

This clonotype has more than one count but fewer than ten. The chain employs TRBV4-1 and TRBJ1-2, with D perhaps matching TRBD1 (5 bases). CDR1 is MGHRA, CDR2 YSYEKL, per germline. The V end was cut by 0 bases, the J end by 8 bases, with 16 bases between. This CDR3 has 15 residues. The CDR3 sequence is CASSQDLKQGTGYTF. The CDR3 DNA reads TGCGCCAGCAGCCAAGATCTTAAGCAGGGTACCGGCTACACCTTC.

The rearrangement uses TRBV4-3 and TRBJ2-1, with D tentatively TRBD1 (6 bases). The CDR3 is made up of 18 amino acids. V was clipped by 0 bases and J by 8 bases, with 23 bases between them. Germline CDR1 LGHNA, CDR2 YSLEER. CDR3 coding DNA: TGCGCCAGCAGCCAAGATCTGTCGGCAGGGGTAGGGTCCGATGAGCAGTTCTTC. Translated, it gives CASSQDLSAGVGSDEQFF.

In nucleotides, the CDR3 is TGTGCCAGCACCAATTCCGCCGGGACTAGCGGGACAGGGACCCAGTACTTC. Translated: CASTNSAGTSGTGTQYF. The chain employs TRBV27 and TRBJ2-4, with TRBD2 matching 13 bases. Near its end, the DNA agrees better with TRBJ2-5, so the J call may be wrong. This CDR3 comprises 17 residues. The germline V gene encodes CDR1 MNHEY and CDR2 SMNVEV (reference sequence).

The chain employs TRBV20-1 and TRBJ2-7; TRBD1 aligns across 11 bases. The ends lost 0 bases at V and 4 bases at J; junction bases unmatched: 5. This CDR3 region has 15 residues. Looked up from germline, CDR1 is DFQATT and CDR2 is SNEGSKA (reference sequence). The CDR3 protein is CSARDPDRGLYEQYF. DNA of the CDR3: TGCAGTGCTAGAGATCCGGACAGGGGGCTGTACGAGCAGTACTTC.

The chain has TRBV4-1 and TRBJ2-5; 9 nucleotides line up with TRBD1. Losses at the gene ends were 0 bases for V and 4 bases for J; bases not matched to a gene: 6. The CDR3 has 16 residues. Germline V gene data show CDR1 as MGHRA and CDR2 as YSYEKL. CDR3 nucleotide sequence: TGCGCCAGCAGCCAAGACCCGGGACAGGGAGGAGAGACCCAGTACTTC. This translates into CASSQDPGQGGETQYF.

The chain employs TRBV7-9 and TRBJ1-2; D remains unclear. V lost 7 bases and J 7 bases, leaving 13 bases between the germline ends. This CDR3 has 12 amino acids. Germline assignment: CDR1 SEHNR and CDR2 FQNEAQ (reference sequence). The CDR3 DNA is TGTGCCAGCACCCTTAGTTCGTTTGGCTACACCTTC. Translation gives CASTLSSFGYTF.

Comment on this clonotype: One junction end disagrees with the germline gene, perhaps due to a read error. The V and J genes are TRBV2 and TRBJ1-6; D gene ambiguous. This CDR3 has 14 residues. The V gene's germline CDR1 is SNHLY and CDR2 FYNNEI. CDR3 sequence reads: CASRTGNRDSPPHF. The DNA for the CDR3 is TGTGCCAGCAGAACGGGCAATAGAGATTCACCCCCCCACTTT.

The chain joins TRBV7-2 to TRBJ2-7; TRBD1 aligns across 7 bases. V lost 1 base, J lost 2 bases, and 5 bases stayed unmatched. The CDR3 has 15 residues. In germline, CDR1 is SGHTA, CDR2 FQGNSA. Written as DNA, the CDR3 is TGTGCCAGCAGCTTAGGGACAGGCCACACCTACGAGCAGTACTTC. It encodes CASSLGTGHTYEQYF.

Worth noting for this clonotype: One end of the junction does not line up with germline, which may come from a read error. This sequence joins TRBV4-2 and TRBJ2-7; D perhaps matches TRBD1 (6 bases). The CDR3 runs to 15 residues. In germline, CDR1 is LGHNA, CDR2 YNFKEQ. CDR3 protein: CSSSQVGRDNYEQYF. The CDR3 DNA sequence: TGTTCCAGCAGCCAAGTAGGCAGGGACAACTACGAGCAGTACTTC.